These 13 T cell receptor beta chains were all obtained from the same sample, sequenced in a study of OX40 agonist ivuxolimab in advanced cancers. Libraries were prepared by immunoSEQ multiplex PCR; TCRdb keeps only in-frame clonotypes and omits some of them. The table lists about 75,000 clones, about 86% of them singletons. Here the sequenced sample was CD4+ or CD8+ T cells sorted from blood, taken in a trial of the OX40 agonist ivuxolimab. The receptors derive from an adult with an advanced solid tumor such as melanoma, head and neck, liver or kidney cancer.

CDR3 nucleotides: TGCGCCAGTCGCCTCGGGACTAGCGGGAGCAATGAGCAGTTCTTC. Translation: CASRLGTSGSNEQFF. The chain joins TRBV10-2 to TRBJ2-1, with 14 bases matching TRBD2. Trimming removed 9 bases from V and 6 bases from J; junction bases left unmatched: 7. CDR1 is WSHSY, CDR2 SAAADI, per germline. The CDR3 consists of 15 residues.

This chain connects TRBV27 to TRBJ2-7; TRBD2 matches at 7 bases. The length of the CDR3 is 15 residues. Germline V gene sequence: CDR1 MNHEY, CDR2 SMNVEV (reference sequence). With V trimmed by 3 bases and J by 2 bases, 7 bases remained unmatched. This CDR3 is CASSFLTSHPYEQYF. The CDR3 DNA reads as TGTGCCAGCAGTTTTTTGACTAGCCACCCCTACGAGCAGTACTTC.

This chain uses TRBV19 with TRBJ2-7, with 7 bases aligning to TRBD1. CDR1 and CDR2 from the germline V gene are LNHDA and SQIVND (reference sequence). The CDR3 runs to 13 residues. J lost 2 bases, V lost 6 bases, and 4 bases had no gene match. The CDR3 coding sequence is TGTGCCAGTAGCTCGGGACAGACCTACGAGCAGTACTTC. It translates to CASSSGQTYEQYF.

V is TRBV5-5 and J is TRBJ2-5; 7 positions match TRBD1. Germline V gene data show CDR1 as SGHKS and CDR2 as YYEKEE (reference sequence). The V and J ends lost 2 bases and 2 bases, in that order; junction bases with no gene match: 6. The CDR3 has 15 residues. The DNA for the CDR3 is TGTGCCAGCAGCTTTCTTCCGGGACAGCAAGAGACCCAGTACTTC. It encodes CASSFLPGQQETQYF.

The sample holds a few counts of this clone. V and J are TRBV14 and TRBJ1-2; D gene ambiguous. The CDR3 runs to 14 residues. The germline CDR1 and CDR2 sequences are SGHDN and FVKESK. The germline V and J ends were trimmed by 0 bases and 6 bases, with 11 bases remaining between them. DNA for the CDR3: TGTGCCAGCAGCCAAGATATCAAATCCGATGGCTACACCTTC. This encodes CASSQDIKSDGYTF. The whole variable domain, remainder taken from reference TRBV14 and TRBJ1-2, is EAGVTQFPSHSVIEKGQTVTLRCDPISGHDNLYWYRRVMGKEIKFLLHFVKESKQDESGMPNNRFLAERTGGTYSTLKVQPAELEDSGVYFCASSQDIKSDGYTFGSGTRLTVV.

The V gene is TRBV2, the J gene TRBJ1-3, with D perhaps TRBD1 (5 bases). Trimming took 8 bases from V and 6 from J, leaving 11 bases between them. The CDR3 is made up of 12 amino acids. CDR1 and CDR2 from the germline V gene are SNHLY and FYNNEI. Here the CDR3 DNA reads TGTGCCAGCGACCAGGGTGTAAACACCATATATTTT. It encodes CASDQGVNTIYF.

The table lists this clone with a count of one. The rearrangement uses TRBV14 and TRBJ2-1; TRBD1 matches at 9 bases. The trim removed 4 bases at V and 8 bases at J, leaving 12 bases unmatched. The germline CDR1 and CDR2 sequences are SGHDN and FVKESK. CDR3 length: 16 residues. In DNA, the CDR3 is TGTGCCAGCAGCCCCACGACCGGGACAGGGCATCATGAGCAGTTCTTC. Translating it yields CASSPTTGTGHHEQFF.

V and J are TRBV15 and TRBJ2-1; perhaps TRBD1 as D (5 bases). This CDR3 contains 18 residues. Germline CDR1 is LNHNV and CDR2 is YYDKDF (reference sequence). The V end lost 0 bases, the J end lost 0 bases, and 15 bases lay between the germline ends. CDR3 coding DNA: TGTGCCACCAGCAGAGAGTCTGGGGCCCTAAGCTCCTACAATGAGCAGTTCTTC. This codes for CATSRESGALSSYNEQFF.

This rearrangement joins TRBV23-1 to TRBJ2-1; 8 bases agree with TRBD2. TRBV23-1 is annotated as an ORF whose role is uncertain. Losses at the gene ends were 7 bases for V and 2 bases for J; bases not matched to a gene: 10. The CDR3 has 16 amino acids. CDR3 sequence reads: CASTLFRGRTYNEQFF. The DNA for the CDR3 is TGCGCCAGCACCCTATTCCGCGGGAGGACCTACAATGAGCAGTTCTTC.

This chain connects TRBV7-2 to TRBJ1-1; TRBD1 aligns across 7 bases. CDR1 and CDR2 from the germline V gene are SGHTA and FQGNSA. V lost 5 bases, J lost 6 bases, and 12 bases stayed unmatched. This CDR3 is built from 15 residues. In DNA form, the CDR3 reads TGTGCCAGCAGCCAGCCCCGGGACAGCCACTCTGAAGCTTTCTTT. Translated: CASSQPRDSHSEAFF.

The gene calls are TRBV2 and TRBJ2-2, with 8 positions matching TRBD2. The CDR3 is made up of 15 amino acids. The germline CDR1 and CDR2 sequences are SNHLY and FYNNEI. The V segment lost 4 bases and the J segment 5 bases; nucleotides outside the gene matches: 6. The CDR3 here is CASSGQRGTTGELFF. CDR3 bases: TGTGCCAGCAGTGGACAGCGGGGGACAACCGGGGAGCTGTTTTTT.

The rearrangement uses TRBV7-2 and TRBJ1-2; TRBD1 matches 8 bases. In germline, CDR1 is SGHTA, CDR2 FQGNSA. V trimming: 5 bases; J trimming: 0 bases; junction bases outside the gene matches: 5. This CDR3 comprises 15 residues. The DNA of the CDR3 is TGTGCCAGCAGCACGGGGACAGGAGCTAACTATGGCTACACCTTC. Translating gives CASSTGTGANYGYTF. Full variable domain (remainder filled in from reference TRBV7-2 and TRBJ1-2): GAGVSQSPSNKVTEKGKDVELRCDPISGHTALYWYRQSLGQGLEFLIYFQGNSAPDKSGLPSDRFSAERTGGSVSTLTIQRTQQEDSAVYLCASSTGTGANYGYTFGSGTRLTVV.

The chain joins TRBV6-6 to TRBJ2-7; the D gene is possibly TRBD1 (5 bases). Deletions cut 6 bases from V and 6 bases from J, with 9 bases between. Germline V gene sequence: CDR1 MNHNY, CDR2 SVGAGI (reference sequence). The CDR3 totals 11 residues. The CDR3 reads CASRKRGEQYF. DNA for the CDR3: TGTGCCAGCAGAAAAAGGGGCGAGCAGTACTTC.